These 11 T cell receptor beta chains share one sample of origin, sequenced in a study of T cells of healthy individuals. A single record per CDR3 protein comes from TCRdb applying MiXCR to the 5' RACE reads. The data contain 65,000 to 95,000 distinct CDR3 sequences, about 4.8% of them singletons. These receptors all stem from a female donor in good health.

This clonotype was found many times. CDR3 bases: TGCAGTGCTAGACCCCCAACTAGCTCCTACGAGCAGTACTTC. Protein product: CSARPPTSSYEQYF. The V gene is TRBV20-1, the J gene TRBJ2-7; D perhaps matches TRBD2 (5 bases). The CDR3 consists of 14 residues. The V gene lost 2 bases and the J gene lost 0 bases, with 11 bases spanning the gap. Germline V gene sequence: CDR1 DFQATT, CDR2 SNEGSKA (reference sequence).

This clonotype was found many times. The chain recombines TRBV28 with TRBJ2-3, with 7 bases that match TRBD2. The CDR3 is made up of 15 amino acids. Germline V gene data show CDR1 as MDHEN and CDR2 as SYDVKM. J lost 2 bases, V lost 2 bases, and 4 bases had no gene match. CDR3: CASSLAGATTDTQYF. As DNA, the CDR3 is TGTGCCAGCAGTTTAGCGGGAGCGACCACAGATACGCAGTATTTT.

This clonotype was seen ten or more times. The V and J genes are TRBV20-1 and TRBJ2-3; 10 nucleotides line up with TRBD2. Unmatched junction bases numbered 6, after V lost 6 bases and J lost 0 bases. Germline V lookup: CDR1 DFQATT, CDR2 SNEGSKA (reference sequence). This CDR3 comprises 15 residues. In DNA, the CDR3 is TGCAGTGCCGCTAGCGGGAGCGCTAGCACAGATACGCAGTATTTT. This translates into CSAASGSASTDTQYF.

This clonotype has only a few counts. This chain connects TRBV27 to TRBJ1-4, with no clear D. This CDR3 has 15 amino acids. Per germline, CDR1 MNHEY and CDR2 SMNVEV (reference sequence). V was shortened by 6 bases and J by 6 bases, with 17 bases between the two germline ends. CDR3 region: CASRHRGILDEKLFF. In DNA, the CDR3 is TGTGCCAGCAGGCACCGGGGAATCCTGGATGAAAAACTGTTTTTT.

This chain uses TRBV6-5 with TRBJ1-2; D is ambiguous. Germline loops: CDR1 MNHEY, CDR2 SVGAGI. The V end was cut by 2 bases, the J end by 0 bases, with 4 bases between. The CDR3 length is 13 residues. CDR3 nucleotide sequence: TGTGCCAGCAGTTACGTAGCTAACTATGGCTACACCTTC. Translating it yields CASSYVANYGYTF.

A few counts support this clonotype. In DNA form, the CDR3 reads TGTGCCAGCCGCACAGGGGCGCCCAATCAGCCCCAGCATTTT. This translates into CASRTGAPNQPQHF. The V and J genes are TRBV6-1 and TRBJ1-5, with 7 bases lining up with TRBD1. Germline V gene lookup returns CDR1 MNHNS and CDR2 SASEGT. J lost 3 bases, V lost 8 bases, and 7 bases had no gene match. The CDR3 covers 14 residues.

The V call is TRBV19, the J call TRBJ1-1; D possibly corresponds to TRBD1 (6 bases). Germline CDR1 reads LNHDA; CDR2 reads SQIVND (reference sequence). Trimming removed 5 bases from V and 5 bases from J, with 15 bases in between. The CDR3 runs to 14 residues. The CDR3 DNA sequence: TGTGCCAGTAGTGTCTCCACAGGGAGGACTGAAGCTTTCTTT. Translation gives CASSVSTGRTEAFF.

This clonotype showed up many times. CDR3 sequence: CASRSKTGGTEAFF. Here the CDR3 DNA reads TGTGCCAGCAGAAGCAAGACAGGAGGCACTGAAGCTTTCTTT. The V and J genes are TRBV6-6 and TRBJ1-1; possible D gene TRBD1, 6 bases. Germline values: CDR1 MNHNY, CDR2 SVGAGI (reference sequence). The V end lost 6 bases, the J end lost 4 bases, and 15 bases lay between the germline ends. The CDR3 is made up of 14 amino acids.

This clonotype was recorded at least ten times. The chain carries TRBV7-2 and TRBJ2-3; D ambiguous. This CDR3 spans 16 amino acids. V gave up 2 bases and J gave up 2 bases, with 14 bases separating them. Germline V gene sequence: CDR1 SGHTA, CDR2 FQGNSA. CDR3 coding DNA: TGTGCCAGCAGCTTAAGATTTCGTGGGTCCACAGATACGCAGTATTTT. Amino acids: CASSLRFRGSTDTQYF. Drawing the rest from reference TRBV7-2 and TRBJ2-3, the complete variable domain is GAGVSQSPSNKVTEKGKDVELRCDPISGHTALYWYRQSLGQGLEFLIYFQGNSAPDKSGLPSDRFSAERTGGSVSTLTIQRTQQEDSAVYLCASSLRFRGSTDTQYFGPGTRLTVL.

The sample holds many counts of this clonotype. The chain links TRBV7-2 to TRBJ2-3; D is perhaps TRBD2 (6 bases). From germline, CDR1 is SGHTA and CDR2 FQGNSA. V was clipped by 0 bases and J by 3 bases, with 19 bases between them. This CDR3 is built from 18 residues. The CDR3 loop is CASSLAASRSGATDTQYF. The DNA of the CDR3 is TGTGCCAGCAGCTTAGCGGCATCGAGGTCGGGAGCAACAGATACGCAGTATTTT.

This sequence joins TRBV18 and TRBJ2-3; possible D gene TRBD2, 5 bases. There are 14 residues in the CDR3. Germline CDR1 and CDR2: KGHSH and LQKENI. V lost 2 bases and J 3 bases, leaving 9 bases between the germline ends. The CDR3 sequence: CASSPRTGTDTQYF. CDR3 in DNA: TGTGCCAGCTCACCAAGGACGGGGACAGATACGCAGTATTTT.